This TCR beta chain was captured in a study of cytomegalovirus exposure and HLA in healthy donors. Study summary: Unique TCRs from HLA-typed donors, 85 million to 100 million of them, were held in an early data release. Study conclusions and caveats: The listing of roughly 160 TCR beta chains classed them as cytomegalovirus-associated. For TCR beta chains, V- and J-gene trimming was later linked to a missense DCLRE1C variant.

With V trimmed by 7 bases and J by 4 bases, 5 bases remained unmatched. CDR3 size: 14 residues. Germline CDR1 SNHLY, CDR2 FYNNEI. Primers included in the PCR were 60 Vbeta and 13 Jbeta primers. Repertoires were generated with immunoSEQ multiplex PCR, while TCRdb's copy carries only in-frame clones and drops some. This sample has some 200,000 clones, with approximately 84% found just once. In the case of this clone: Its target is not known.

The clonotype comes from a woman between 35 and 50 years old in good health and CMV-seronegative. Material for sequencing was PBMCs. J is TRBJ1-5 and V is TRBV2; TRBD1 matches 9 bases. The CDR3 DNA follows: TGTGCCAGCAACCCACAGGGGGCTAATCAGCCCCAGCATTTT. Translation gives CASNPQGANQPQHF.